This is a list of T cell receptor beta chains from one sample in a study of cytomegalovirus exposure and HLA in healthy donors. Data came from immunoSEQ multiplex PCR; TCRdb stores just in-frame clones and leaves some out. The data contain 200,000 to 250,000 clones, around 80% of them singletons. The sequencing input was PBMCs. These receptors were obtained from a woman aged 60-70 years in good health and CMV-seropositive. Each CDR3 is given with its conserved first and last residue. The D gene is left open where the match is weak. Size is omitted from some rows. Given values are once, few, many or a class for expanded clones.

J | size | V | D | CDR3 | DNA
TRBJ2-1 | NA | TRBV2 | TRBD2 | CASSFGTSGSYNEQFF | TGTGCCAGCAGTTTTGGGACTAGCGGGTCCTACAATGAGCAGTTCTTC
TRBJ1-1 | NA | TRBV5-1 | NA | CASSFGGEGTEAFF | TGCGCCAGCAGCTTTGGGGGGGAGGGGACTGAAGCTTTCTTT
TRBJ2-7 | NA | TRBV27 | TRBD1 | CASSTPTGDSYEQYF | TGTGCCAGCAGTACCCCGACAGGGGACTCCTACGAGCAGTACTTC
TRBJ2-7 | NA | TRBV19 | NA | CASSVSANSYEQYF | TGTGCCAGTAGTGTGTCTGCGAACTCCTACGAGCAGTACTTC
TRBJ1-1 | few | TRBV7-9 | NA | CASSLRIQKNTEAFF | TGTGCCAGCAGCTTGCGAATACAGAAGAACACTGAAGCTTTCTTT
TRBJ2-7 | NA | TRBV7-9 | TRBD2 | CASSLRLAGPEQYF | TGTGCCAGCAGCCTCCGACTAGCGGGACCGGAGCAGTACTTC
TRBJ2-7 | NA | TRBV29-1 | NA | CSVQPGSKAYEQYF | TGCAGCGTTCAACCGGGATCTAAAGCATACGAGCAGTACTTC
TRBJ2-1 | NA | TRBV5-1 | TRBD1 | CASSLQGTSYNEQFF | TGCGCCAGCAGCCTACAGGGGACGTCGTACAATGAGCAGTTCTTC
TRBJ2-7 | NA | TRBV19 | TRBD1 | CASSAGQGAHEQYF | TGTGCCAGTAGTGCAGGACAGGGGGCTCACGAGCAGTACTTC
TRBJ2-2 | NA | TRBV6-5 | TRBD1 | CASRPGTGFGELFF | TGTGCCAGCAGACCCGGGACAGGGTTCGGGGAGCTGTTTTTT
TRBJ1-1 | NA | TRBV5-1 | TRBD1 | CASSLRQGWGEAFF | TGCGCCAGCAGCTTGCGACAGGGATGGGGTGAAGCTTTCTTT
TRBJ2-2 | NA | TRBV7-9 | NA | CASSLLGGVWTGELFF | TGTGCCAGCAGCTTATTAGGGGGAGTGTGGACCGGGGAGCTGTTTTTT
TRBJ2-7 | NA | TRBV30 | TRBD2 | CAWSVAGAGEQYF | TGTGCCTGGAGTGTAGCGGGAGCGGGCGAGCAGTACTTC
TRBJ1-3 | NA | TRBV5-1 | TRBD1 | CASRWTGEDTIYF | TGCGCCAGCAGATGGACAGGGGAAGACACCATATATTTT
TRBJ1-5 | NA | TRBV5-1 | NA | CASKRGIAYNQPQHF | TGCGCCTCTAAGCGGGGCATCGCCTACAATCAGCCCCAGCATTTT
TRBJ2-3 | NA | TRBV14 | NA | CASSQDFFRTDTQYF | TGTGCCAGCAGCCAAGACTTTTTCCGCACAGATACGCAGTATTTT
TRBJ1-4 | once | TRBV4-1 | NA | CASSQAEAEKLFF | TGCGCCAGCAGCCAGGCGGAAGCCGAAAAACTGTTTTTT
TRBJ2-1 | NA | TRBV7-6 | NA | CASSLWEADNEQFF | TGTGCCAGCAGCTTATGGGAGGCCGACAATGAGCAGTTCTTC
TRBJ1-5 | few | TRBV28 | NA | CASSPRGGRGNQPQHF | TGTGCCAGCAGCCCCCGGGGGGGCCGTGGCAATCAGCCCCAGCATTTT
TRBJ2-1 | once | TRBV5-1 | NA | CASSLRDEQFF | TGCGCCAGCAGCTTACGCGATGAGCAGTTCTTC
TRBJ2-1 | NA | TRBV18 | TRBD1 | CASSPGTGGFASSYNEQFF | TGTGCCAGCTCTCCCGGGACAGGGGGTTTCGCCAGCTCCTACAATGAGCAGTTCTTC
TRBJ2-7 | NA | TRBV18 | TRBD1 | CASTTGDSYEQYF | TGTGCCAGCACAACAGGGGACTCCTACGAGCAGTACTTC
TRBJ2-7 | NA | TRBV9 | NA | CASNSGSTYEQYF | TGTGCCAGCAATTCCGGGAGCACCTACGAGCAGTACTTC
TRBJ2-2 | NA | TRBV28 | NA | CASSLGGATGELFF | TGTGCCAGCAGTTTAGGTGGGGCGACCGGGGAGCTGTTTTTT
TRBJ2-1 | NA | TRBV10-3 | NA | CAISESADKPNTNEQFF | TGTGCCATCAGTGAGTCGGCTGACAAACCAAATACCAATGAGCAGTTCTTC
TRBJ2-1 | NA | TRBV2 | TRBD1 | CASARTGPVSSYNEQFF | TGTGCCAGCGCCAGGACAGGGCCCGTCAGCTCCTACAATGAGCAGTTCTTC
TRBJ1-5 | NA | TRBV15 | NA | CATSRDGITGGNQPQHF | TGTGCCACCAGCAGAGATGGGATTACGGGCGGGAATCAGCCCCAGCATTTT
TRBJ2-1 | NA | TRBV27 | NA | CASSLWGDEQFF | TGTGCCAGCAGTTTATGGGGGGACGAGCAGTTCTTC
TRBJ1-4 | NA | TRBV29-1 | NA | CSGRGYDEKLFF | TGCAGCGGGCGGGGGTACGATGAAAAACTGTTTTTT
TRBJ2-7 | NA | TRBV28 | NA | CASRFGLLVGEQYF | TGTGCCAGCAGGTTCGGACTCTTAGTGGGAGAGCAGTACTTC
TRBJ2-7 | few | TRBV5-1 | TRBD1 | CASMGQDKYEQYF | TGCGCCAGCATGGGACAGGACAAATACGAGCAGTACTTC
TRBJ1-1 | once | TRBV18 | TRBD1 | CASSPTGTGSTEAFF | TGTGCCAGCTCACCAACCGGGACAGGGAGCACTGAAGCTTTCTTT
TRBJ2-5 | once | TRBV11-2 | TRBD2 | CASSFRLAGVTETQYF | TGTGCCAGCAGCTTTCGACTAGCGGGAGTTACAGAGACCCAGTACTTC
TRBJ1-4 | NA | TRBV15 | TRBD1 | CATGTGTEKLFF | TGTGCCACCGGGACAGGGACGGAAAAACTGTTTTTT
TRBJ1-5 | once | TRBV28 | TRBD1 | CASSFPDRGNQPQHF | TGTGCCAGCAGTTTCCCGGACAGGGGCAATCAGCCCCAGCATTTT
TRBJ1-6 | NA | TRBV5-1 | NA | CASSDSSYNSPLHF | TGCGCCAGCAGCGACAGCTCCTATAATTCACCCCTCCACTTT
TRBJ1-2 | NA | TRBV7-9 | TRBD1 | CASSGGTGLGYTF | TGTGCCAGCAGCGGCGGGACAGGCTTGGGCTACACCTTC
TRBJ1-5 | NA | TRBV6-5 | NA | CATGEGAGEPQHF | TGTGCCACCGGAGAGGGAGCTGGGGAGCCCCAGCATTTT
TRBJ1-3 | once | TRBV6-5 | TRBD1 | CASSRTGVTGNTIYF | TGTGCCAGCAGCCGGACAGGGGTGACTGGAAACACCATATATTTT
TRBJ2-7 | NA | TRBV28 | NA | CASSLFQAFSYEQYF | TGTGCCAGCAGTTTATTCCAGGCCTTCTCCTACGAGCAGTACTTC
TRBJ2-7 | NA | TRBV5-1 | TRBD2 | CASSLKPSSGFDEQYF | TGCGCCAGCAGCTTGAAGCCTTCTAGCGGGTTCGACGAGCAGTACTTC
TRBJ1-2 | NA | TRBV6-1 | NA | CASRAGQLYYGYTF | TGTGCCAGCAGGGCCGGACAGCTCTATTATGGCTACACCTTC
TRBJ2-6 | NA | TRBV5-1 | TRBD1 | CASSLLTGHSGANVLTF | TGCGCCAGCAGCCTACTGACAGGGCACTCTGGGGCCAACGTCCTGACTTTC
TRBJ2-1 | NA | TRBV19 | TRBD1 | CASRSGTGVGEQFF | TGTGCCAGTAGATCGGGGACAGGGGTGGGTGAGCAGTTCTTC
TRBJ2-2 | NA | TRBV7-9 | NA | CASSSRGTGELFF | TGTGCCAGCAGCTCCAGGGGCACCGGGGAGCTGTTTTTT
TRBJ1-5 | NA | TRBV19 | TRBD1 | CASSMLTGGNNQPQHF | TGTGCCAGTAGTATGCTTACAGGGGGAAACAATCAGCCCCAGCATTTT
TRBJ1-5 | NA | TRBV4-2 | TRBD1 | CASSQAPGQGFNQPQHF | TGTGCCAGCAGCCAAGCTCCAGGACAGGGATTCAATCAGCCCCAGCATTTT
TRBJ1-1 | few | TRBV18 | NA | CASSPIIAEAFF | TGTGCCAGCTCACCAATTATAGCTGAAGCTTTCTTT
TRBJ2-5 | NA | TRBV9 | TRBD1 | CASSVTGGWETQYF | TGTGCCAGCAGCGTAACAGGGGGCTGGGAGACCCAGTACTTC
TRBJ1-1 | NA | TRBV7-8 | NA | CASSFSDIMNTEAFF | TGTGCCAGCAGCTTTTCGGACATTATGAACACTGAAGCTTTCTTT
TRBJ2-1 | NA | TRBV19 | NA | CASSIDHREPVYNEQFF | TGTGCCAGTAGTATAGATCATAGAGAACCGGTTTACAATGAGCAGTTCTTC